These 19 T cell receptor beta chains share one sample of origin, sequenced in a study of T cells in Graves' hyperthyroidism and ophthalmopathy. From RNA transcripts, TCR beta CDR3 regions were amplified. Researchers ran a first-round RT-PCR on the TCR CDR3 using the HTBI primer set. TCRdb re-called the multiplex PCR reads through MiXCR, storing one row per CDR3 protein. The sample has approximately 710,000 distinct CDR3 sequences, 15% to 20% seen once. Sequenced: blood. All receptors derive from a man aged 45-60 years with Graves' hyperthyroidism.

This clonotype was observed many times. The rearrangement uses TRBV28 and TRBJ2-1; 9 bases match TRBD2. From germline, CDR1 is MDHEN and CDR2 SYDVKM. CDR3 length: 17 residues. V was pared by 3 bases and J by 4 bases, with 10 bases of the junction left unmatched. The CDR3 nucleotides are TGTGCCAGCAGTTTGACTAGCGGAGTGGGGGCTTACAATGAGCAGTTCTTC. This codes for CASSLTSGVGAYNEQFF. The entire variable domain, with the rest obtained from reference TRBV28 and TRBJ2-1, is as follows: DVKVTQSSRYLVKRTGEKVFLECVQDMDHENMFWYRQDPGLGLRLIYFSYDVKMKEKGDIPEGYSVSREKKERFSLILESASTNQTSMYLCASSLTSGVGAYNEQFFGPGTRLTVL.

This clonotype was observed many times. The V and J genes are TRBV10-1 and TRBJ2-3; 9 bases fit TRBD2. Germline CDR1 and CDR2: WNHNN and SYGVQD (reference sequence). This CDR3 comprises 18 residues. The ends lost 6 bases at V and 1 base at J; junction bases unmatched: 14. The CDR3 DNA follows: TGCGCCAGCAGCCGAGCCTTGGCTAGCGGGAAGCGCACAGATACGCAGTATTTT. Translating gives CASSRALASGKRTDTQYF.

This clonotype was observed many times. Written as DNA, the CDR3 is TGTGCCAGCTCACCGAGCGGGAGGGGAAATGAGCAGTTCTTC. Residues: CASSPSGRGNEQFF. This chain joins TRBV18 and TRBJ2-1; 10 bases fit TRBD2. From germline, CDR1 is KGHSH and CDR2 LQKENI. The CDR3 length is 14 residues. With V trimmed by 3 bases and J by 7 bases, 3 bases remained unmatched.

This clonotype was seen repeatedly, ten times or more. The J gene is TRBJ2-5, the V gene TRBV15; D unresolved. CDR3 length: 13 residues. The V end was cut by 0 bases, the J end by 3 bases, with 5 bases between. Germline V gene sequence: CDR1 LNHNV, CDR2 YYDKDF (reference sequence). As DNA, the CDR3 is TGTGCCACCAGCAGAGATCTAGAAGAGACCCAGTACTTC. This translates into CATSRDLEETQYF.

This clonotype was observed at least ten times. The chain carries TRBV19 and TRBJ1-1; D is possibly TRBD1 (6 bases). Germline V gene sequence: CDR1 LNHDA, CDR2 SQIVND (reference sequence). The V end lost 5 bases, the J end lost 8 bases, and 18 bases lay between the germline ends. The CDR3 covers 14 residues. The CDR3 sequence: CASSEGVSSREAFF. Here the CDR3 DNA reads TGTGCCAGTAGTGAGGGGGTAAGCAGTAGAGAAGCTTTCTTT.

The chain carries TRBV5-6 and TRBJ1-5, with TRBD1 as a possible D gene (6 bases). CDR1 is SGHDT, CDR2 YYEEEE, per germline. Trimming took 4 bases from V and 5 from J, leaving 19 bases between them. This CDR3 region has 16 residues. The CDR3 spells CASSQNPRGADQPQHF. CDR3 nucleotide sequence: TGTGCCAGCAGCCAAAACCCCAGGGGTGCCGATCAGCCCCAGCATTTT.

The CDR3 sequence: CASSLDKSGTDTQYF. In nucleotides, the CDR3 is TGCGCCAGCAGCTTGGACAAGTCTGGCACAGATACGCAGTATTTT. The rearrangement links TRBV5-1 to TRBJ2-3; D unclear. The germline gives CDR1 SGHRS, CDR2 YFSETQ. The V end lost 0 bases, the J end lost 1 base, and 9 bases lay between the germline ends. The CDR3 loop spans 15 amino acids.

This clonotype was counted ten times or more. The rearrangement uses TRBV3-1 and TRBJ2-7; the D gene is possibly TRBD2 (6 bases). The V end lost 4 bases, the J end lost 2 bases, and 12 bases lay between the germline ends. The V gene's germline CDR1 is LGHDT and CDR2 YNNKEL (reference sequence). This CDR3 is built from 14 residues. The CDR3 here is CASSPGTVAYEQYF. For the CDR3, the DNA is TGTGCCAGCAGCCCCGGGACTGTGGCCTACGAGCAGTACTTC.

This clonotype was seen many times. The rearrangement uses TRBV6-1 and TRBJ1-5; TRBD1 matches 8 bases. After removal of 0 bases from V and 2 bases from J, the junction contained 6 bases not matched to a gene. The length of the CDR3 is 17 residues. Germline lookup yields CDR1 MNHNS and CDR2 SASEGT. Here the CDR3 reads CASSEAPGGIGNQPQHF. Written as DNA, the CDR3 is TGTGCCAGCAGTGAAGCTCCAGGGGGCATTGGCAATCAGCCCCAGCATTTT.

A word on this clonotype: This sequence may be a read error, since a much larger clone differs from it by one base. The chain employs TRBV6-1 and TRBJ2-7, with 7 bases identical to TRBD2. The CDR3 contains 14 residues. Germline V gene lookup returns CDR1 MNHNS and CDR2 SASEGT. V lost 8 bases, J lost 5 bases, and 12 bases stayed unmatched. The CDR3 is CASAKPGRRDEQYF. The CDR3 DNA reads TGTGCCAGCGCGAAGCCCGGGAGGAGGGACGAGCAGTACTTC.

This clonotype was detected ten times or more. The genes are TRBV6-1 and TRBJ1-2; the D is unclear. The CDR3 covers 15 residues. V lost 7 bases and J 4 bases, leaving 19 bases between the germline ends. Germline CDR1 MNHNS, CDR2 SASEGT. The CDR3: CASTLIRDGFYGYTF. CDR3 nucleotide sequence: TGTGCCAGCACCCTCATTCGAGACGGATTCTATGGCTACACCTTC.

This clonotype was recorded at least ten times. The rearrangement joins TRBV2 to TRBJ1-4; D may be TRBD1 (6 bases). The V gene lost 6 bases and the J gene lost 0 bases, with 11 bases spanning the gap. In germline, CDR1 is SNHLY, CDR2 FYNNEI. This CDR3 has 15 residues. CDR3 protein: CASRVQGTTNEKLFF. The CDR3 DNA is TGTGCCAGCAGAGTACAGGGTACAACTAATGAAAAACTGTTTTTT.

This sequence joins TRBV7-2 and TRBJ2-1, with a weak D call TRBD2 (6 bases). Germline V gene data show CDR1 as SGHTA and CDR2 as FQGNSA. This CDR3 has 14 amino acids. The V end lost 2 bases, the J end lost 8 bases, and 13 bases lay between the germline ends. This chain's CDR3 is CASSLLLGGYEQFF. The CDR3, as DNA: TGTGCCAGCAGCTTATTACTGGGGGGATATGAGCAGTTCTTC.

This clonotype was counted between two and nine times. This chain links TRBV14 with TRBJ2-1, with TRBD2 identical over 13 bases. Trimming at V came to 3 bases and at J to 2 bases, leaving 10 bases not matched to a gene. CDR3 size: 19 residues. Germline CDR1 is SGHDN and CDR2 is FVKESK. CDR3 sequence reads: CASSHPRGTSGTTYNEQFF. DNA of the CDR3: TGTGCCAGCAGCCACCCCCGGGGGACTAGCGGGACAACCTACAATGAGCAGTTCTTC.

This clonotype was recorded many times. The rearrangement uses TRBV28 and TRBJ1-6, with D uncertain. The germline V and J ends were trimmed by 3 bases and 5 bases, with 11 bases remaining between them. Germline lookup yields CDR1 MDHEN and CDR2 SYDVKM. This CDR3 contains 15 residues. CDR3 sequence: CASSFWPAHNSPLHF. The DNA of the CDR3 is TGTGCCAGCAGTTTTTGGCCGGCACATAATTCACCCCTCCACTTT.

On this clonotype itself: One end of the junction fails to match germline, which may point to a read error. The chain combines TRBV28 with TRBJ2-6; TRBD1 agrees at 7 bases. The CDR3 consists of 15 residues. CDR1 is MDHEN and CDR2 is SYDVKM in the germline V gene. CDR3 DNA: TGTACCAGCAGTAACAGGGGCTCTGGGGCCAACGTCCTGACTTTC. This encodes CTSSNRGSGANVLTF.

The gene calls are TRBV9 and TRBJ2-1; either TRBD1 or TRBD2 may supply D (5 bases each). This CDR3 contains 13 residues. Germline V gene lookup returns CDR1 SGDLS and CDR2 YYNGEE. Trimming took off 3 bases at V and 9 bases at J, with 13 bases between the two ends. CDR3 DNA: TGTGCCAGCAGCGATGGGACCTTTGGTGAGCAGTTCTTC. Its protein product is CASSDGTFGEQFF.

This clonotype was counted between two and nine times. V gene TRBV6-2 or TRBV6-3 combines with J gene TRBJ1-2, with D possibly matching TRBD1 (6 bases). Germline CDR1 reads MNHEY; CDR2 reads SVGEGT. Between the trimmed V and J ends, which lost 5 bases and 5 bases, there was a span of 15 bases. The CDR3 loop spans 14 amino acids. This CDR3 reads CASSRGGHRYGYTF. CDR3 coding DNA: TGTGCCAGCAGTCGGGGGGGCCATAGGTATGGCTACACCTTC.

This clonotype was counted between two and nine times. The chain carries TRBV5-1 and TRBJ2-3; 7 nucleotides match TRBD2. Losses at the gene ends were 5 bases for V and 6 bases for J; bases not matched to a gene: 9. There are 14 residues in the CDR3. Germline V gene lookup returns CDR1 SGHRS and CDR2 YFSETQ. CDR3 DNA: TGCGCCAGCAGTGGGGAGGGGCAAGGGGATACGCAGTATTTT. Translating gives CASSGEGQGDTQYF.